The 14 T cell receptor beta chains below were found in one sample sequenced in a study of blood T cells in healthy people across ages (dated by TCRdb to about 2015). Library preparation employed 5' RACE. The listed sequencing device is Illumina HiSeq 2500. The second PCR ran for about 7 to 11 cycles and used a J-beta primer mix along with a sample-barcoded 5' primer. TCRdb reanalyzed the raw reads on its own, using fastp at Q25 for trimming and MiXCR for clone calling, and kept in-frame beta chains. Each CDR3 protein appears once, grouped with its most common genes and DNA. This sample is represented by about 1.4 million distinct CDR3 sequences; 55% to 75% of them were singletons. Of the sample, over 6.5% is held by the ten largest clones. Source material: blood. These receptors were obtained from a man aged 18 to 30 in good health.

As DNA, the CDR3 is TGTGCCATCAGCCCACAGGGAGGGGACACTGAAGCTTTCTTT. Translated: CAISPQGGDTEAFF. This chain links TRBV10-3 with TRBJ1-1, with TRBD1 as a possible D gene (6 bases). This CDR3 is 14 amino acids long. From germline, CDR1 is ENHRY and CDR2 SYGVKD. V was trimmed by 6 bases and J by 3 bases, leaving 14 bases between them.

V is TRBV20-1 and J is TRBJ2-3, with D unresolved. CDR3 length equals 12 residues. Germline CDR1 DFQATT, CDR2 SNEGSKA (reference sequence). V gave up 3 bases and J gave up 3 bases, with 7 bases separating them. The CDR3 here is CSARGITDTQYF. The CDR3 DNA reads TGCAGTGCTAGGGGGATAACAGATACGCAGTATTTT.

This sequence joins TRBV20-1 and TRBJ1-6; no definite D call. Trimming took off 1 base at V and 0 bases at J, with 10 bases between the two ends. The CDR3 consists of 16 residues. Germline loops: CDR1 DFQATT, CDR2 SNEGSKA (reference sequence). CDR3 coding DNA: TGCAGTGCTAGAGTGTCGGGCGGCTCCTATAATTCACCCCTCCACTTT. As protein: CSARVSGGSYNSPLHF.

The chain joins TRBV20-1 to TRBJ2-3; 10 bases line up with TRBD2. Trimming took 5 bases from V and 2 from J; bases not matched to a gene: 7. This CDR3 region has 15 residues. Germline lookup yields CDR1 DFQATT and CDR2 SNEGSKA (reference sequence). CDR3 amino acids: CSASGTSAFTDTQYF. The DNA of the CDR3 is TGCAGTGCTTCCGGGACTAGCGCTTTCACAGATACGCAGTATTTT.

Regarding this clonotype: One end of the junction fails to match germline, which may point to a read error. The chain joins TRBV4-1 to TRBJ2-1, with 8 bases fitting TRBD2. From germline, CDR1 is MGHRA and CDR2 YSYEKL. The CDR3 is 14 amino acids. CDR3 DNA sequence: TGCGCCGGCAGCCAGCGAGCGGGAGACAATGAGCAGTTCTTC. Translated: CAGSQRAGDNEQFF.

This clonotype was detected only a few times. V is TRBV2 and J is TRBJ1-2; 8 bases agree with TRBD1. The germline gives CDR1 SNHLY, CDR2 FYNNEI. The CDR3 spans 15 residues. Trimming cost V 4 bases and J 4 bases; bases outside gene matches: 8. CDR3: CASSAVRGLGYGYTF. In DNA form, the CDR3 reads TGTGCCAGCAGTGCGGTCAGGGGGCTGGGCTATGGCTACACCTTC.

The V gene is TRBV5-1, the J gene TRBJ1-1; possibly TRBD1 for D (6 bases). V lost 1 base and J 3 bases, leaving 10 bases between the germline ends. The CDR3 has 14 amino acids. Germline V CDR1 and CDR2: SGHRS, YFSETQ. The DNA of the CDR3 is TGCGCCAGCAGCTTGACAGGGTCGTACACTGAAGCTTTCTTT. Translated: CASSLTGSYTEAFF.

V and J are TRBV29-1 and TRBJ2-4; D gene unclear. The germline CDR1 and CDR2 sequences are SQVTM and ANQGSEA. This CDR3 is 12 amino acids long. Trimming took 2 bases from V and 6 from J, leaving 8 bases between them. The CDR3 DNA is TGCAGCGTTGAACGGACGGGAAACATTCAGTACTTC. Translated, it gives CSVERTGNIQYF.

V is TRBV4-2 and J is TRBJ2-7, with a weak D call TRBD2 (5 bases). Per germline, CDR1 LGHNA and CDR2 YNFKEQ. The V and J ends lost 4 bases and 5 bases respectively, with 15 bases between them. The CDR3 is 14 residues long. CDR3 protein: CASSPEEDLDEQYF. DNA for the CDR3: TGTGCCAGCAGCCCCGAGGAGGACTTGGACGAGCAGTACTTC.

The chain links TRBV7-2 to TRBJ2-3; D may be TRBD1 (6 bases). The CDR3 is 16 residues long. Germline CDR1 and CDR2: SGHTA and FQGNSA. Deletions cut 4 bases from V and 4 bases from J, with 18 bases between. Written as DNA, the CDR3 is TGTGCCAGCAGCTCCAGCGACAGGATTGTGCCAGATACGCAGTATTTT. Residues: CASSSSDRIVPDTQYF.

The rearrangement links TRBV5-1 to TRBJ2-1, with D perhaps TRBD2 (5 bases). The germline gives CDR1 SGHRS, CDR2 YFSETQ. The CDR3 totals 15 residues. Trimming left V 1 base short and J 6 bases short, with 14 bases between. The CDR3 DNA is TGCGCCAGCAGCTTGAGGATAGGAGAGGGCAATGAGCAGTTCTTC. This translates into CASSLRIGEGNEQFF.

The chain's CDR3 is CASSLTRGSYGQYF. In DNA, the CDR3 is TGTGCCAGCAGTTTAACCAGGGGCTCCTACGGGCAGTACTTC. The rearrangement joins TRBV27 to TRBJ2-5, with a possible D match to TRBD1 (6 bases). The CDR3 has 14 residues. CDR1 is MNHEY and CDR2 is SMNVEV in the germline V gene (reference sequence). Trimming stripped 2 bases from V and 11 bases from J, with 18 bases between.

V is TRBV10-3 and J is TRBJ2-1; the match to TRBD1 covers 9 bases. Germline V gene sequence: CDR1 ENHRY, CDR2 SYGVKD. This CDR3 region has 14 residues. The junction had 6 bases not matched to a gene; V was cut back by 4 bases and J by 8 bases. This CDR3 reads CAISGTGGWDEQFF. The CDR3 region has the DNA TGTGCCATCAGTGGAACAGGGGGCTGGGATGAGCAGTTCTTC.

In this sample, this clonotype turned up once. The rearrangement links TRBV13 to TRBJ1-6; unclear D gene. The germline V gene encodes CDR1 PRHDT and CDR2 FYEKMQ (reference sequence). Trimming pared 1 base from V and 6 bases from J, leaving 10 bases between. This CDR3 spans 15 amino acids. Here the CDR3 DNA reads TGTGCCAGCAGCTTAGAAGGGTTGGGTAATTCACCCCTCCACTTT. Protein sequence: CASSLEGLGNSPLHF.